The 7 T cell receptor beta chains listed next were all sequenced from one sample in a study of neurological immune-mediated disorders. TCRdb passed the 5' RACE reads through MiXCR, listing each CDR3 protein once. Seen here are just under 40,000 distinct CDR3 sequences, about 7% observed once, and the top ten hold around 6%. The sample taken for sequencing was CD4+ T cells from blood. The receptors come from a man aged 50-60 years in good health.

The CDR3 here is CSVERMVNEQFF. CDR3 nucleotides: TGCAGCGTTGAAAGAATGGTTAATGAGCAGTTCTTC. The chain carries TRBV29-1 and TRBJ2-1, with no clear D. CDR3 length: 12 amino acids. Germline loops: CDR1 SQVTM, CDR2 ANQGSEA. Deletions cut 2 bases from V and 7 bases from J, with 9 bases between.

This clonotype was seen ten or more times. The chain combines TRBV6-5 with TRBJ2-2; D could derive from TRBD1 or TRBD2 (5 bases each). CDR1 MNHEY and CDR2 SVGAGI come from the germline V gene. Trimming pared 6 bases from V and 1 base from J, leaving 12 bases between. This CDR3 region has 15 residues. The CDR3 DNA sequence: TGTGCCAGCAGACCCGGGACGGAGAACACCGGGGAGCTGTTTTTT. Protein sequence: CASRPGTENTGELFF.

This clonotype appeared many times. The gene calls are TRBV19 and TRBJ2-7, with D possibly TRBD2 on 6 matching bases. Trimming pared 9 bases from V and 5 bases from J, leaving 23 bases between. The CDR3 totals 15 residues. In germline, CDR1 is LNHDA, CDR2 SQIVND (reference sequence). The CDR3 spells CARLEEGIEANEQYF. The CDR3 DNA is TGTGCCAGACTCGAGGAGGGCATAGAAGCAAACGAGCAGTACTTC.

The chain couples TRBV2 to TRBJ2-1; D remains ambiguous. V was clipped by 2 bases and J by 6 bases, with 11 bases between them. Looked up from germline, CDR1 is SNHLY and CDR2 is FYNNEI. CDR3 size: 14 residues. CDR3 nucleotide sequence: TGTGCCAGCAGTGAATTGATCCGCCTCAATGAGCAGTTCTTC. Amino acids: CASSELIRLNEQFF. The full variable domain, in which reference TRBV2 and TRBJ2-1 provide the parts outside the CDR3, is EPEVTQTPSHQVTQMGQEVILRCVPISNHLYFYWYRQILGQKVEFLVSFYNNEISEKSEIFDDQFSVERPDGSNFTLKIRSTKLEDSAMYFCASSELIRLNEQFFGPGTRLTVL.

This clonotype has a count of ten or more. This sequence joins TRBV30 and TRBJ1-2, with a weak D call TRBD1 (5 bases). CDR1 is GTSNPN, CDR2 SVGIG, per germline (reference sequence). The CDR3 runs 16 residues. Trimming cost V 2 bases and J 2 bases, with 18 bases left between them. In DNA form, the CDR3 reads TGTGCCTGGAGTCAAGGATGGGGCAGGGAAAACTATGGCTACACCTTC. This gives the protein CAWSQGWGRENYGYTF. Full variable domain (outside the CDR3, taken from reference TRBV30 and TRBJ1-2): SQTIHQWPATLVQPVGSPLSLECTVEGTSNPNLYWYRQAAGRGLQLLFYSVGIGQISSEVPQNLSASRPQDRQFILSSKKLLLSDSGFYLCAWSQGWGRENYGYTFGSGTRLTVV.

In its sample, this clonotype was seen many times. The genes are TRBV5-1 and TRBJ2-7, with TRBD1 as a possible D gene (6 bases). Germline CDR1 and CDR2: SGHRS and YFSETQ. Trimming pared 3 bases from V and 2 bases from J, leaving 15 bases between. The CDR3 is 15 residues long. The CDR3 DNA sequence: TGCGCCAGCAGCTCCCCGGGACAAGGGACCTACGAGCAGTACTTC. This gives the protein CASSSPGQGTYEQYF.

This clonotype was picked up many times. The chain joins TRBV10-3 to TRBJ2-1; possibly TRBD2 for D (5 bases). Germline V gene lookup returns CDR1 ENHRY and CDR2 SYGVKD. There are 16 residues in the CDR3. The V end was cut by 2 bases, the J end by 0 bases, with 11 bases between. The CDR3 bases are TGTGCCATCAGTGAGAGCGGCCGGAGCTCCTACAATGAGCAGTTCTTC. Its protein is CAISESGRSSYNEQFF.